Listed here are 25 T cell receptor beta chains from one sample, sequenced in a study of Ad26.COV2.S vaccination and SARS-CoV-2 variants (dated by TCRdb to about 2021). The receptor library was made with the immunoSEQ multiplex PCR assay. The clones in this table, taken by TCRdb from immuneACCESS, are in-frame only. Not every clone is retained; where verified, under half of the shortfall comes from an unresolved V gene, and the cause of the rest is unknown. For this sample there are some 370,000 clones; 80% to 90% appear just once. The ten biggest clones cover about 7.4% of the sample. The intended sense of this specimen's treatment or condition label: approximately 18 received Ad26.COV2.S at low or high dose, single or two shots; about 5 received placebo; per-sample allocation not given. Repertoires of vaccine and placebo recipients were sequenced from samples collected on day 63 after the first injection.

The sequences come from peripheral blood, collected in a trial of Ad26.COV2.S vaccine versus placebo. The receptor source for this set is a person between 18 and 60 years old who received the Ad26.COV2.S COVID-19 vaccine or a placebo.

This sequence joins TRBV3-1 (or the pseudogene TRBV3-2) and TRBJ2-1; 11 positions match TRBD2. Trimming took 0 bases from V and 10 from J; bases not matched to a gene: 5. The CDR3 has 15 amino acids. Per germline, CDR1 LGHDT and CDR2 YNNKEL (reference sequence). CDR3 DNA sequence: TGTGCCAGCAGCCAAGATCTTTCTAGCGGGAGGGAGCAGTTCTTC. It yields the protein CASSQDLSSGREQFF.

The CDR3 nucleotides are TGCGCCAGCAGCCAAGACTTAAGGGAATTCTTTCCCCTCCACTTT. Its protein product is CASSQDLREFFPLHF. The chain employs TRBV4-3 and TRBJ1-6; no reliable D call. Germline loops: CDR1 LGHNA, CDR2 YSLEER. There are 15 residues in the CDR3. V was cut by 0 bases and J by 13 bases, with 16 bases left in between.

J is TRBJ1-2 and V is TRBV5-4, with a possible D match to TRBD1 (5 bases). V was trimmed by 2 bases and J by 7 bases, leaving 12 bases between them. Germline V lookup: CDR1 SGHNT, CDR2 YYREEE (reference sequence). This CDR3 has 13 residues. The CDR3 nucleotides are TGTGCCAGCAGCTTAACGGGGCCGGGTGGCTACACCTTC. It encodes CASSLTGPGGYTF.

V gene TRBV2 combines with J gene TRBJ2-5, with TRBD2 identical over 8 bases. V trimming: 5 bases; J trimming: 3 bases; junction bases outside the gene matches: 2. The length of the CDR3 is 13 residues. The V gene's germline CDR1 is SNHLY and CDR2 FYNNEI. In DNA form, the CDR3 reads TGTGCCAGCAGTTTTAGCGGGAAAGAGACCCAGTACTTC. Translation: CASSFSGKETQYF.

This chain joins TRBV5-3 and TRBJ1-2, with 7 nucleotides matching TRBD1. TRBV5-3 is assigned to the ORF class and has an uncertain function. Trimming at V came to 5 bases and at J to 2 bases, leaving 12 bases not matched to a gene. This CDR3 has 16 amino acids. The CDR3: CARSPNRQGPNYGYTF. Written as DNA, the CDR3 is TGTGCCAGAAGTCCTAACAGACAGGGCCCCAACTATGGCTACACCTTC.

The rearrangement joins TRBV2 to TRBJ1-6, with D possibly being TRBD1 (6 bases). This CDR3 has 15 amino acids. CDR1 and CDR2 (germline): SNHLY, FYNNEI. V shed 3 bases and J shed 4 bases, with 10 bases lying between them. The CDR3 is CASSDQGQYNSPLHF. The CDR3 DNA sequence: TGTGCCAGCAGTGATCAGGGGCAATATAATTCACCCCTCCACTTT.

This clone has just a few counts. This rearrangement joins TRBV28 to TRBJ1-1, with D unclear. Germline lookup yields CDR1 MDHEN and CDR2 SYDVKM. V lost 10 bases and J lost 4, with 13 bases in between. CDR3 length equals 12 residues. CDR3 amino acids: CATALYGTEAFF. Here the CDR3 DNA reads TGTGCCACCGCACTTTACGGCACTGAAGCTTTCTTT. The full variable domain, with the rest looked up from reference TRBV28 and TRBJ1-1, is DVKVTQSSRYLVKRTGEKVFLECVQDMDHENMFWYRQDPGLGLRLIYFSYDVKMKEKGDIPEGYSVSREKKERFSLILESASTNQTSMYLCATALYGTEAFFGQGTRLTVV.

The chain joins TRBV11-1 to TRBJ1-1, with 12 bases identical to TRBD1. V shed 3 bases and J 8 bases; nucleotides not matched to a gene: 4. The CDR3 extends over 14 amino acids. CDR1 SGHAT and CDR2 FQDESV come from the germline V gene (reference sequence). DNA for the CDR3: TGTGCCAGCAGCTTGGGACAGGGGGCGGGGGAAGCTTTCTTT. Residues: CASSLGQGAGEAFF.

This clone turned up a few times. The chain joins TRBV6-5 to TRBJ1-3, with D perhaps matching TRBD1 (5 bases). This CDR3 comprises 15 residues. Deletions cut 0 bases from V and 4 bases from J, with 10 bases between. The germline CDR1 and CDR2 sequences are MNHEY and SVGAGI. The DNA of the CDR3 is TGTGCCAGCAGTTACTCCGGCAGGGCCGGAAACACCATATATTTT. Residues: CASSYSGRAGNTIYF.

This chain links TRBV12-3 or TRBV12-4 with TRBJ2-1; TRBD1 aligns across 8 bases. The CDR3 is 13 residues long. With V trimmed by 3 bases and J by 15 bases, 10 bases remained unmatched. The CDR3: CASSLVRDRSGFF. CDR3 DNA: TGTGCCAGCAGTTTGGTAAGGGACAGGAGTGGGTTCTTC.

This chain links TRBV2 with TRBJ2-5; D remains unclear. There are 11 residues in the CDR3. Germline V CDR1 and CDR2: SNHLY, FYNNEI. The V and J ends lost 8 bases and 2 bases respectively, with 6 bases between them. The CDR3 coding sequence is TGTGCCAGCGCGTGGCAAGAGACCCAGTACTTC. It is translated as CASAWQETQYF.

The V call is TRBV6-4, the J call TRBJ2-1; D call uncertain. Germline V gives CDR1 MRHNA, CDR2 SNTAGT. V was shortened by 0 bases and J by 8 bases, with 5 bases between the two germline ends. This CDR3 has 12 residues. As DNA, the CDR3 is TGTGCCAGCAGTGACTCGACTCATGAGCAGTTCTTC. Protein sequence: CASSDSTHEQFF.

The CDR3 sequence: CASSSPRGGAGPGNEQFF. In nucleotides, the CDR3 is TGCGCCAGCAGCTCTCCGCGTGGGGGGGCGGGACCAGGGAATGAGCAGTTCTTC. This chain uses TRBV4-3 with TRBJ2-1, with D perhaps matching TRBD2 (7 bases). Per the germline V gene, CDR1 is LGHNA and CDR2 is YSLEER. Trimming took off 5 bases at V and 7 bases at J, with 27 bases between the two ends. CDR3 length: 18 residues.

The rearrangement uses TRBV9 and TRBJ1-3, with D perhaps matching TRBD1 (5 bases). The CDR3 covers 16 residues. From germline, CDR1 is SGDLS and CDR2 YYNGEE. V lost 0 bases and J lost 2, with 12 bases in between. CDR3 DNA sequence: TGTGCCAGCAGCGTAGATGACAGAAGAACTGGAAACACCATATATTTT. It is translated as CASSVDDRRTGNTIYF.

About this clone: Other DNA sequences in the sample encode the same CDR3. The chain joins TRBV6-5 to TRBJ2-3, with 9 positions matching TRBD2. The CDR3 runs to 15 residues. The germline V gene encodes CDR1 MNHEY and CDR2 SVGAGI. The V gene end was trimmed by 3 bases and the J gene end by 3 bases; junction bases not matched to a gene: 4. In nucleotides, the CDR3 is TGTGCCAGCAGTTATTCAGCGGGAGGAACAGATACGCAGTATTTT. Its protein is CASSYSAGGTDTQYF.

This clone was picked up one time. The chain recombines TRBV9 with TRBJ2-1, with 9 bases that match TRBD2. The CDR3 loop spans 17 amino acids. Trimming took 0 bases from V and 3 from J; bases not matched to a gene: 7. The germline V gene has CDR1 SGDLS and CDR2 YYNGEE. CDR3 region: CASSVVAREGRYNEQFF. The CDR3, as DNA: TGTGCCAGCAGCGTAGTCGCGCGGGAGGGCCGCTACAATGAGCAGTTCTTC. The full variable domain, its missing parts supplied by reference TRBV9 and TRBJ2-1, is DSGVTQTPKHLITATGQRVTLRCSPRSGDLSVYWYQQSLDQGLQFLIQYYNGEERAKGNILERFSAQQFPDLHSELNLSSLELGDSALYFCASSVVAREGRYNEQFFGPGTRLTVL.

The chain couples TRBV19 to TRBJ2-3; 10 nucleotides align to TRBD1. This CDR3 is 16 amino acids long. Germline-derived CDR1 and CDR2 are LNHDA and SQIVND (reference sequence). Losses at the gene ends were 1 base for V and 6 bases for J; bases not matched to a gene: 7. The CDR3 is CASSIGWTGGLDTQYF. The CDR3 nucleotides are TGTGCCAGTAGTATAGGCTGGACAGGGGGGTTGGATACGCAGTATTTT.

This rearrangement joins TRBV5-6 to TRBJ2-7, with D possibly being TRBD1 or TRBD2 (6 bases each). The CDR3 covers 16 residues. Trimming pared 0 bases from V and 9 bases from J, leaving 22 bases between. Germline CDR1 and CDR2: SGHDT and YYEEEE. The CDR3 here is CASSLVPGAAVGRQYF. The CDR3 DNA follows: TGTGCCAGCAGCTTGGTTCCGGGGGCAGCCGTAGGACGGCAGTACTTC.

The genes are TRBV5-1 and TRBJ2-5, with TRBD2 matching over 8 bases. The germline gives CDR1 SGHRS, CDR2 YFSETQ. This CDR3 has 18 amino acids. V dropped 1 base and J dropped 4; count of bases not matched to a gene: 15. In DNA, the CDR3 is TGCGCCAGCAGCTTGTTTTCCCTTCGAAGCGGGAGCGGAGAGACCCAGTACTTC. Translating it yields CASSLFSLRSGSGETQYF.

The chain couples TRBV30 to TRBJ2-1; TRBD2 might be the D (6 bases). V lost 2 bases and J lost 16, with 15 bases in between. The germline V gene encodes CDR1 GTSNPN and CDR2 SVGIG (reference sequence). The CDR3 is made up of 11 amino acids. The CDR3 spells CAWSSRDWRFF. Written as DNA, the CDR3 is TGTGCCTGGAGTTCCCGGGACTGGAGATTCTTC.

This clone was seen a few times. The V and J genes are TRBV4-1 and TRBJ2-1; 8 bases map to TRBD2. Germline V lookup: CDR1 MGHRA, CDR2 YSYEKL. The CDR3 totals 17 residues. J was trimmed by 2 bases and V by 0 bases; bases with no gene match: 6. CDR3 protein: CASSQDDSLAAYNEQFF. The DNA for the CDR3 is TGCGCCAGCAGCCAAGATGATTCACTAGCGGCCTACAATGAGCAGTTCTTC.

J is TRBJ2-4 and V is TRBV7-2; 8 bases agree with TRBD1. V lost 4 bases to trimming and J lost 0 bases; unmatched junction nucleotides: 5. In germline, CDR1 is SGHTA, CDR2 FQGNSA. CDR3 length: 16 residues. In nucleotides, the CDR3 is TGTGCCAGCAGCTGGACAGGGCCACTAGCCAAAAACATTCAGTACTTC. This encodes CASSWTGPLAKNIQYF.

Here the CDR3 reads CASLMFGEKLFF. DNA of the CDR3: TGCGCCAGCCTGATGTTTGGTGAAAAACTGTTTTTT. The V and J genes are TRBV10-1 and TRBJ1-4, with D unresolved. The germline V gene has CDR1 WNHNN and CDR2 SYGVQD (reference sequence). The CDR3 is 12 amino acids. Trimming shortened V by 8 bases and J by 7 bases, and 11 bases separated the two germline ends.

The rearrangement joins TRBV6-5 to TRBJ1-5, with D possibly TRBD1 on 5 matching bases. The length of the CDR3 is 14 residues. Between the trimmed V and J ends, which lost 6 bases and 5 bases, there was a span of 14 bases. Germline CDR1 and CDR2: MNHEY and SVGAGI. CDR3 nucleotide sequence: TGTGCCAGCAGCCCGGGGGACCGATATCAGCCCCAGCATTTT. Translating it yields CASSPGDRYQPQHF.

This clone was observed a handful of times. The chain has TRBV4-3 and TRBJ1-2, with no clear D. The CDR3 totals 15 residues. The V end was cut by 0 bases, the J end by 6 bases, with 14 bases between. From germline, CDR1 is LGHNA and CDR2 YSLEER. The CDR3, as DNA: TGCGCCAGCAGCCAAGATTGGGTGAGGGTGGATGGCTACACCTTC. Encoded protein: CASSQDWVRVDGYTF.